Included here is one T cell receptor beta chain sequence, with context. This entry comes from a study of OX40 agonist ivuxolimab in advanced cancers. The germline V gene has CDR1 LGHNT and CDR2 FRNRAP. The J segment lost 5 bases and the V segment lost 5 bases, leaving 5 bases of the junction unmatched. This CDR3 has 14 residues. The table came from immunoSEQ multiplex PCR; TCRdb's copy has only in-frame clones and leaves some out. The sample carries around 34,000 clones, about 89% recorded once. The sequenced sample was CD4+ or CD8+ T cells sorted from blood, obtained in a trial of the OX40 agonist ivuxolimab. The TCR comes from an adult with an advanced solid tumor such as melanoma, head and neck, liver or kidney cancer. V gene TRBV12-5 combines with J gene TRBJ2-1; 8 bases are a match to TRBD1. CDR3 nucleotides: TGTGCTAGTGGTGCAGGGGGCTGGGACAATGAGCAGTTCTTC. It translates to CASGAGGWDNEQFF.